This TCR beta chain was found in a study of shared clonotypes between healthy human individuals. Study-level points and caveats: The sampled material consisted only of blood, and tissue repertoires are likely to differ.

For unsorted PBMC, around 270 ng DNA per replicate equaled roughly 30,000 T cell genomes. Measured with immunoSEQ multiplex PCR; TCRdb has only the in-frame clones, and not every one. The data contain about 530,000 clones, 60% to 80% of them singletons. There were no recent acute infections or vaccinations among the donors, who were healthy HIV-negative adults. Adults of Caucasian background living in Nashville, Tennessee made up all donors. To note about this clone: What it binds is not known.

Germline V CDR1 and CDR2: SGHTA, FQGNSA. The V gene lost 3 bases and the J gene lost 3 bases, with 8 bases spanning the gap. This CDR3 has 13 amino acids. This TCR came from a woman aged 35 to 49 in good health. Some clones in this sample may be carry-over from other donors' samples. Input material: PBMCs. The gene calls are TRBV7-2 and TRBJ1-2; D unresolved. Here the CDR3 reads CASSFRVDYGYTF. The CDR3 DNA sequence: TGTGCCAGCAGCTTCCGGGTGGACTATGGCTACACCTTC.